Listed here is a single TCR beta chain. There are 12 residues in the CDR3. The germline CDR1 and CDR2 sequences are SEHNR and FQNEAQ (reference sequence). Between the trimmed V and J ends, which lost 9 bases and 4 bases, there was a span of 12 bases. The sample comes from a study of blood T cell repertoires in COVID-19. Assay used: immunoSEQ multiplex PCR; TCRdb lists only in-frame clones, some missing. The table records some 56,000 clones, approximately 92% of them present only once. Enrollment of patients from Seattle took place during active infection, with longitudinal follow-up. The sequence was collected from a woman aged 55-69 years with COVID-19, enrolled during active disease. This rearrangement joins TRBV7-9 to TRBJ1-2; D is ambiguous. The specimen sequenced was peripheral blood. The CDR3 DNA sequence: TGTGCCAGTAGTGGCGGATCCTATGGCTACACCTTC. Encoded protein: CASSGGSYGYTF.